Presented here are 20 T cell receptor beta chains from one specimen sequenced in a study of T cells in Graves' hyperthyroidism and ophthalmopathy. Amplified regions were TCR beta CDR3 sequences from RNA transcripts. The HTBI primer set was used in a first-round RT-PCR of the TCR CDR3. One entry per CDR3 protein results from TCRdb running MiXCR on the multiplex PCR reads. Seen here are 550,000 to 600,000 distinct CDR3 sequences, 40% to 55% observed once, and the top ten hold under 20%. What was sequenced was peripheral blood or thyroid tissue (not recorded which). Every receptor here comes from an adult woman with Graves' disease, either hyperthyroidism or ophthalmopathy (not recorded which).

This clonotype was seen repeatedly, ten times or more. This chain connects TRBV6-5 to TRBJ2-7, with D possibly matching TRBD2 (6 bases). The ends were cut back, 5 bases at V and 5 bases at J, with 19 bases in the middle. This CDR3 is 15 amino acids long. Germline CDR1 and CDR2: MNHEY and SVGAGI. The CDR3 here is CASSAVRRGRDEQYF. The CDR3 nucleotides are TGTGCCAGCAGTGCTGTTAGGAGGGGCAGAGACGAGCAGTACTTC.

This chain uses TRBV7-3 with TRBJ1-2; TRBD1 is a possible D gene (6 bases). From germline, CDR1 is SGHTA and CDR2 FQGTGA. The CDR3 sequence is 13 residues long. V was pared by 5 bases and J by 4 bases, with 11 bases between. The CDR3 nucleotides read TGTGCCAGCAGCCCGAGGGGGGCCTATGGCTACACCTTC. Residues: CASSPRGAYGYTF.

In its sample, this clonotype was seen many times. The rearrangement joins TRBV19 to TRBJ2-7, with D hard to call. Trimming pared 4 bases from V and 3 bases from J, leaving 10 bases between. CDR3 length: 13 residues. The germline CDR1 and CDR2 sequences are LNHDA and SQIVND (reference sequence). The CDR3 DNA sequence: TGTGCCAGTAGTACCGTTTTAAGCTACGAGCAGTACTTC. Translating gives CASSTVLSYEQYF.

In its sample, this clonotype was seen a few times. At one end, the junction sequence differs from germline, possibly due to a read error. This chain uses TRBV6-5 with TRBJ1-2, with 9 bases fitting TRBD1. Per germline, CDR1 MNHEY and CDR2 SVGAGI. The CDR3 spans 13 residues. CDR3 loop: CASSTPGQGGRFF. The CDR3 nucleotides read TGTGCCAGCAGTACACCGGGACAGGGAGGGAGGTTCTTC.

The table lists this clonotype with a few counts. This rearrangement joins TRBV2 to TRBJ2-6; weak D call: TRBD1 (5 bases). This CDR3 has 15 amino acids. V gave up 8 bases and J gave up 0 bases, with 11 bases separating them. Per germline, CDR1 SNHLY and CDR2 FYNNEI. The CDR3 region is CASGAEISGANVLTF. The CDR3 region has the DNA TGTGCCAGCGGGGCGGAAATCTCTGGGGCCAACGTCCTGACTTTC.

Comments on this clonotype: At one of its ends the junction is not consistent with the germline gene, which may arise from a read error. This rearrangement joins TRBV7-3 to TRBJ2-5, with 8 nucleotides matching TRBD1. Germline lookup yields CDR1 SGHTA and CDR2 FQGTGA. This CDR3 comprises 13 residues. In DNA, the CDR3 is TGTGCCAGCAGCTTAGTAGAGAGGACAGGGTTTGCCTTC. Its protein product is CASSLVERTGFAF.

The CDR3 protein is CASSLPGQGPTEAFF. CDR3 DNA sequence: TGCGCCAGCTCCCTCCCTGGACAGGGGCCCACTGAAGCTTTCTTT. The rearrangement uses TRBV10-2 and TRBJ1-1; 9 bases line up with TRBD1. This CDR3 spans 15 amino acids. V dropped 8 bases and J dropped 4; count of bases not matched to a gene: 11. Looked up from germline, CDR1 is WSHSY and CDR2 is SAAADI.

About this clonotype: Possible read error: a much larger clone is one base away. The CDR3 does not end in the conserved phenylalanine or tryptophan, so this is likely a read error. The V and J genes are TRBV4-1 and TRBJ2-7; the match to TRBD2 covers 7 bases. This CDR3 is 14 amino acids long. CDR1 MGHRA and CDR2 YSYEKL come from the germline V gene. The CDR3 protein is CAGSLDRGAYEQYL. The CDR3 DNA reads TGTGCCGGCAGCTTAGATCGGGGGGCCTACGAGCAGTACCTC.

About this clonotype: An end of the junction does not agree with germline; a read error may underlie this. The genes are TRBV6-1 and TRBJ1-1; D call uncertain. CDR1 is MNHNS, CDR2 SASEGT, per germline. The CDR3 contains 15 residues. Here the CDR3 reads CASSEAWVVNTEALF. The CDR3 nucleotides read TGCGCCAGCAGTGAAGCATGGGTTGTGAACACTGAAGCTCTCTTT.

Only a few counts were recorded for this clonotype. For the CDR3, the DNA is TGTGCCAGCAGCTTAGCTGATGGCGAGCAGTACTTC. Translation gives CASSLADGEQYF. The rearrangement uses TRBV7-8 and TRBJ2-7; D remains ambiguous. Per germline, CDR1 SGHVS and CDR2 FQNEAQ. This CDR3 is built from 12 residues. V was shortened by 0 bases and J by 6 bases, with 6 bases between the two germline ends.

The chain uses TRBV7-9 and TRBJ2-5; 7 bases are a match to TRBD2. Germline values: CDR1 SEHNR, CDR2 FQNEAQ (reference sequence). Unmatched junction bases numbered 6, after V lost 2 bases and J lost 0 bases. This CDR3 is built from 16 residues. This CDR3 reads CASSLQRGRYQETQYF. In DNA, the CDR3 is TGTGCCAGCAGCTTACAGCGGGGACGGTACCAAGAGACCCAGTACTTC.

This clonotype has ten or more counts. This chain links TRBV5-4 with TRBJ1-1; tentative D call: TRBD1 (5 bases). This CDR3 has 14 residues. Trimming cost V 0 bases and J 7 bases, with 13 bases left between them. CDR1 and CDR2 (germline): SGHNT, YYREEE (reference sequence). Here the CDR3 reads CASSLAGGHNEAFF. The CDR3 DNA is TGTGCCAGCAGCTTGGCCGGAGGACATAATGAAGCTTTCTTT.

The chain has TRBV11-1 and TRBJ2-7, with 8 bases aligning to TRBD2. The CDR3 is 15 amino acids. After removal of 6 bases from V and 9 bases from J, the junction contained 16 bases not matched to a gene. Germline V CDR1 and CDR2: SGHAT, FQDESV (reference sequence). In DNA form, the CDR3 reads TGTGCCAGCAGTGCTAGCGTCGGGAGGGCCTCGGTGCAGTACTTC. Amino acid sequence: CASSASVGRASVQYF.

In its sample, this clonotype was seen many times. This chain uses TRBV20-1 with TRBJ1-1; no reliable D call. The CDR3 loop spans 11 amino acids. The germline V and J ends were trimmed by 6 bases and 8 bases, with 13 bases remaining between them. The germline CDR1 and CDR2 sequences are DFQATT and SNEGSKA (reference sequence). The CDR3 here is CSAARAYEAFF. The CDR3, as DNA: TGCAGTGCCGCTAGGGCGTACGAAGCTTTCTTT.

This clonotype was detected ten times or more. The CDR3 DNA reads as TGTGCCAGCAGAGGACAGGGGGGCTACACTGAAGCTTTCTTT. Translation: CASRGQGGYTEAFF. This chain connects TRBV7-9 to TRBJ1-1; 10 bases align to TRBD1. Trimming took 6 bases from V and 3 from J; bases not matched to a gene: 4. Germline-derived CDR1 and CDR2 are SEHNR and FQNEAQ (reference sequence). The CDR3 is 14 amino acids. Full variable domain (missing parts from reference TRBV7-9 and TRBJ1-1): DTGVSQNPRHKITKRGQNVTFRCDPISEHNRLYWYRQTLGQGPEFLTYFQNEAQLEKSRLLSDRFSAERPKGSFSTLEIQRTEQGDSAMYLCASRGQGGYTEAFFGQGTRLTVV.

The table lists this clonotype with a count of one. V and J are TRBV10-2 and TRBJ2-7; 12 bases are a match to TRBD2. V shed 4 bases, J shed 7 bases, and the junction held 11 bases outside the gene matches. The CDR3 has 16 amino acids. The germline V gene has CDR1 WSHSY and CDR2 SAAADI. The CDR3 DNA follows: TGCGCCAGCAGTGCCGGACTAGCGGGACCCCAGCGGGAGCAGTACTTC. This translates into CASSAGLAGPQREQYF.

This rearrangement joins TRBV20-1 to TRBJ2-5; TRBD1 agrees at 9 bases. Germline CDR1 and CDR2: DFQATT and SNEGSKA (reference sequence). The V and J ends lost 6 bases and 9 bases, in that order; junction bases with no gene match: 17. The CDR3 is 15 amino acids. The CDR3 sequence: CSATWDREDVQPQYF. CDR3 bases: TGCAGTGCAACTTGGGACAGGGAGGATGTTCAGCCCCAGTACTTC.

This clonotype has a count of ten or more. The chain links TRBV5-1 to TRBJ2-7; possible D gene TRBD2, 5 bases. Looked up from germline, CDR1 is SGHRS and CDR2 is YFSETQ. V lost 2 bases to trimming and J lost 6 bases, with 12 bases between them. The CDR3 covers 13 residues. CDR3 DNA: TGCGCCAGCAGCTTTGCGGGTACAAGCGAGCAGTACTTC. This translates into CASSFAGTSEQYF.

This clonotype was counted ten times or more. The J gene is TRBJ1-5, the V gene TRBV19; D may be TRBD1 (6 bases). The CDR3 sequence is 13 residues long. The germline CDR1 and CDR2 sequences are LNHDA and SQIVND (reference sequence). Trimming pared 4 bases from V and 3 bases from J, leaving 7 bases between. This CDR3 is CASSRDINQPQHF. The CDR3 DNA follows: TGTGCCAGTAGTAGGGACATCAATCAGCCCCAGCATTTT. The variable domain in full, completed from reference TRBV19 and TRBJ1-5, reads DGGITQSPKYLFRKEGQNVTLSCEQNLNHDAMYWYRQDPGQGLRLIYYSQIVNDFQKGDIAEGYSVSREKKESFPLTVTSAQKNPTAFYLCASSRDINQPQHFGDGTRLSIL.

This clonotype was picked up many times. V usage is TRBV19 and J usage is TRBJ2-6; D gene ambiguous. The CDR3 contains 16 residues. Trimming pared 10 bases from V and 0 bases from J, leaving 16 bases between. Germline V gene sequence: CDR1 LNHDA, CDR2 SQIVND (reference sequence). The chain's CDR3 is CATLPKGHSGANVLTF. The DNA for the CDR3 is TGTGCCACCTTACCTAAGGGTCACTCTGGGGCCAACGTCCTGACTTTC.